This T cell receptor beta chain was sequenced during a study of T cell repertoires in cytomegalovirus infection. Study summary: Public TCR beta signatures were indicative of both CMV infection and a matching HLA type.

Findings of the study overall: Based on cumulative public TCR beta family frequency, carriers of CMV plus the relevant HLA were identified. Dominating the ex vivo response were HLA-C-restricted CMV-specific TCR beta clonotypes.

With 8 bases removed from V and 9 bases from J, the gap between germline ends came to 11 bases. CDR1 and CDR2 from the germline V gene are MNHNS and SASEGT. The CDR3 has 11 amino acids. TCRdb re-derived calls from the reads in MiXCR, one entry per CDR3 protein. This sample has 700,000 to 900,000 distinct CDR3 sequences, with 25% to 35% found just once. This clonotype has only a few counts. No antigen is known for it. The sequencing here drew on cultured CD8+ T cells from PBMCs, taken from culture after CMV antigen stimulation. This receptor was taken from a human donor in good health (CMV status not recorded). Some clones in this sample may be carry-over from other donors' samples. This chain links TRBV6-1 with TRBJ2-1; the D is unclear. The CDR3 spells CASGEWSEQFF. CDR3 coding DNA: TGTGCCAGCGGAGAATGGAGTGAGCAGTTCTTC.